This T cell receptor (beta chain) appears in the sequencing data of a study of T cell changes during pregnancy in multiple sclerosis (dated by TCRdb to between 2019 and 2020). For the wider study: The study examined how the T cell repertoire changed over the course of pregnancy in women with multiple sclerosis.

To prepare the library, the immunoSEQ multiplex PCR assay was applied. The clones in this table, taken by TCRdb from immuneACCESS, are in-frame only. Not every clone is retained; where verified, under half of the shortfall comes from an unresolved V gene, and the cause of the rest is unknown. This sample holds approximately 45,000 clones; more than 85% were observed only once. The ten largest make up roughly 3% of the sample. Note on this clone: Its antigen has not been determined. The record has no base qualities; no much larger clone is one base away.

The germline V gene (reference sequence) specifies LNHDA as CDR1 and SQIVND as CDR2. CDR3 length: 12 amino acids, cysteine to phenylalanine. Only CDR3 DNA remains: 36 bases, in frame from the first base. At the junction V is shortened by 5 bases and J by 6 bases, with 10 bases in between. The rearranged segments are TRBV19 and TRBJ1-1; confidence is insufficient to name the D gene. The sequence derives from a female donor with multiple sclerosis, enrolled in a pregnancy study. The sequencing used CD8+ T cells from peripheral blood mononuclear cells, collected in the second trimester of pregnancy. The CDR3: CASSPGIAEAFF. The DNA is TGTGCCAGTAGTCCGGGGATCGCTGAAGCTTTCTTT.